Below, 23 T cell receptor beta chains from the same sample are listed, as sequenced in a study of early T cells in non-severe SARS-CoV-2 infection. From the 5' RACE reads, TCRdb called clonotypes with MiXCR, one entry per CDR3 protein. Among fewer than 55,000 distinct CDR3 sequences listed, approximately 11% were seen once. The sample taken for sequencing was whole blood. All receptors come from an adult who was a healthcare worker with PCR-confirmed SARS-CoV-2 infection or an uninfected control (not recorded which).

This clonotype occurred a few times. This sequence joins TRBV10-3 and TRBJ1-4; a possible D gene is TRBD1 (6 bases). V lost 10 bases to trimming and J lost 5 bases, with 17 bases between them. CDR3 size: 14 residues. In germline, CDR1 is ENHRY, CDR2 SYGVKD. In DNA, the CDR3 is TGTGCCACTCAAAGACAGGTCGGAAATGAAAAACTGTTTTTT. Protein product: CATQRQVGNEKLFF.

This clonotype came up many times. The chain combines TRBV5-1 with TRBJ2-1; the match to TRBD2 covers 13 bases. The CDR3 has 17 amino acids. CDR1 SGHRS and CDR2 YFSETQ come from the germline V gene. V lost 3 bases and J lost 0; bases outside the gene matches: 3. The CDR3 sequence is CASSSTSGGSSYNEQFF. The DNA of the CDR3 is TGCGCCAGCAGCTCGACTAGCGGGGGGAGCTCCTACAATGAGCAGTTCTTC.

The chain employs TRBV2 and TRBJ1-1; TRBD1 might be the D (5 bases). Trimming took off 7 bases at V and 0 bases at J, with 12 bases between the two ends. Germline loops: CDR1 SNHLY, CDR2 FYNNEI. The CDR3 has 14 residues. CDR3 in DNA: TGTGCCAGCAACTCCGGGACGGTGAACACTGAAGCTTTCTTT. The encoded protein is CASNSGTVNTEAFF.

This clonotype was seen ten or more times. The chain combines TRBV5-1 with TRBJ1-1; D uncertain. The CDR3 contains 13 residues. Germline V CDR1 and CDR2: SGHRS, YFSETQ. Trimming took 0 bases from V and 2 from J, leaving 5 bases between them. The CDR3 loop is CASSLGDNTEAFF. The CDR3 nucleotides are TGCGCCAGCAGCTTGGGGGATAACACTGAAGCTTTCTTT.

The CDR3 spells CASSFYRDVGELFF. CDR3 bases: TGTGCCAGCAGTTTCTACAGGGATGTCGGGGAGCTGTTTTTT. The rearrangement links TRBV6-5 to TRBJ2-2; D may be TRBD1 (6 bases). The ends were cut back, 4 bases at V and 7 bases at J, with 13 bases in the middle. The CDR3 has 14 amino acids. The germline V gene has CDR1 MNHEY and CDR2 SVGAGI.

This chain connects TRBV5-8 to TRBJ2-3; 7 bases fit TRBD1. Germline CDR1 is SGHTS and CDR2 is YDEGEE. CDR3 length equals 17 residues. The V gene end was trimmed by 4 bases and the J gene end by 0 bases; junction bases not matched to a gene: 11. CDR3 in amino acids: CASSAPGQISSTDTQYF. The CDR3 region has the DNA TGTGCCAGCAGCGCCCCGGGACAGATATCTAGCACAGATACGCAGTATTTT.

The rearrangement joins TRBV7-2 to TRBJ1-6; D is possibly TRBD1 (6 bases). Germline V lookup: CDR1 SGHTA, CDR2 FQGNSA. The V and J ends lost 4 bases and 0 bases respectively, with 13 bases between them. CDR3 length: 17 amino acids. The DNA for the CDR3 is TGTGCCAGCAGCTCACGGGGGGCAAGCTCCTATAATTCACCCCTCCACTTT. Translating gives CASSSRGASSYNSPLHF. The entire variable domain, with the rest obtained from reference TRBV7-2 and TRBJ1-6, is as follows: GAGVSQSPSNKVTEKGKDVELRCDPISGHTALYWYRQSLGQGLEFLIYFQGNSAPDKSGLPSDRFSAERTGGSVSTLTIQRTQQEDSAVYLCASSSRGASSYNSPLHFGNGTRLTVT.

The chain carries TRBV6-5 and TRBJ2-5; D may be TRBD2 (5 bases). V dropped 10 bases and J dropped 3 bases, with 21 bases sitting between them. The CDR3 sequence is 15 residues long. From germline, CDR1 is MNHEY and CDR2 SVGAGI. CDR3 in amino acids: CATAPNPSYEETQYF. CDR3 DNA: TGTGCCACAGCTCCCAACCCTAGCTACGAAGAGACCCAGTACTTC.

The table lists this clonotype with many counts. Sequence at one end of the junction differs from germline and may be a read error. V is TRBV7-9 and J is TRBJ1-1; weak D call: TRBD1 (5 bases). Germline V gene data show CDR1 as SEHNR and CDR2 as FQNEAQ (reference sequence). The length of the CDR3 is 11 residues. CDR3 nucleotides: TGTGCCAGCAGCCCTAATTGGGACGCCAACTTT. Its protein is CASSPNWDANF.

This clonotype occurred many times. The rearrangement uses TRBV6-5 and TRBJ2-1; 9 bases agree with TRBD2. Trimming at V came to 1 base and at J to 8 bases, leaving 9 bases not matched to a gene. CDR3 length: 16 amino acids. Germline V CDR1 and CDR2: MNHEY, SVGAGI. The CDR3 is CASSYLGRGLAYEQFF. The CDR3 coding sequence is TGTGCCAGCAGTTACTTGGGGCGCGGACTAGCGTATGAGCAGTTCTTC.

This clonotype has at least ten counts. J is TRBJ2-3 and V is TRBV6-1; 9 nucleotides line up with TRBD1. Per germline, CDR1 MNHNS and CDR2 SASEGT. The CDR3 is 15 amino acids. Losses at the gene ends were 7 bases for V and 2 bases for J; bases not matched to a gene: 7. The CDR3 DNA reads TGTGCCAGCACGCGGGGACAGGGATACACAGATACGCAGTATTTT. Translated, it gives CASTRGQGYTDTQYF.

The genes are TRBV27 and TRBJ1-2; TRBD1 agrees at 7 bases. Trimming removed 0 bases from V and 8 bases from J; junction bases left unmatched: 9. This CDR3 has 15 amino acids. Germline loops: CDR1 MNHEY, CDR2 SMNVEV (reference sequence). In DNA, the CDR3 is TGTGCCAGCAGTTTATCCTCCGGGACAGCGGGAGGCTACACCTTC. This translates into CASSLSSGTAGGYTF.

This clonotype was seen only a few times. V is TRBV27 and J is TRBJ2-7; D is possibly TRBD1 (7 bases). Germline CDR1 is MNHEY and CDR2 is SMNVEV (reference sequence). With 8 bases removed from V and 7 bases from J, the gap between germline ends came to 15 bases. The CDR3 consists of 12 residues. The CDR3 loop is CASGQVRGEQYF. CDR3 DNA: TGTGCCAGCGGACAGGTTCGGGGGGAGCAGTACTTC.

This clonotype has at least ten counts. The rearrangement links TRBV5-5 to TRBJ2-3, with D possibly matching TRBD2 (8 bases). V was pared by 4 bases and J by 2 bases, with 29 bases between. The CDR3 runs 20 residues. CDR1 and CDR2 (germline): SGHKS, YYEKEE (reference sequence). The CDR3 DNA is TGTGCCAGCAGCCGCGAATGGGGACAGCGGGGGTTTTCCTACACAGATACGCAGTATTTT. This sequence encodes CASSREWGQRGFSYTDTQYF.

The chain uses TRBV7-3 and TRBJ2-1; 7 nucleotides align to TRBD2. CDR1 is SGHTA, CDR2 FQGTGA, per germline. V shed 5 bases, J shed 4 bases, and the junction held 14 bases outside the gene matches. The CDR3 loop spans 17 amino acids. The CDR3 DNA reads TGTGCCAGCAGCCCCCGTATGCGAGCGGGACGTTACAATGAGCAGTTCTTC. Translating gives CASSPRMRAGRYNEQFF.

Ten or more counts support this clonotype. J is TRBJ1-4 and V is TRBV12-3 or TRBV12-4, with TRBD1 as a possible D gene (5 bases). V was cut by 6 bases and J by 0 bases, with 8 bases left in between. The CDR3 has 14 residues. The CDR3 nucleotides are TGTGCCAGCAGAGGGACGGCAACTAATGAAAAACTGTTTTTT. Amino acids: CASRGTATNEKLFF.

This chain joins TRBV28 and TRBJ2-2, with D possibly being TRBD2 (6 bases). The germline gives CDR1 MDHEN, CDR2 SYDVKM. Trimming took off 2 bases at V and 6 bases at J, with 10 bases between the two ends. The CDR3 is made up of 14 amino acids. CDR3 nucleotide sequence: TGTGCCAGCAGTTTACCTAGCGTTCCCGGGGAGCTGTTTTTT. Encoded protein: CASSLPSVPGELFF.

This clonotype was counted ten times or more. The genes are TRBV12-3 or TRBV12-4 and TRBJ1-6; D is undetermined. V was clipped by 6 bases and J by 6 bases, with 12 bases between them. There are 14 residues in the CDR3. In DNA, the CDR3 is TGTGCCAGCAGCACCCCCTCGGGTAATTCACCCCTCCACTTT. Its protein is CASSTPSGNSPLHF.

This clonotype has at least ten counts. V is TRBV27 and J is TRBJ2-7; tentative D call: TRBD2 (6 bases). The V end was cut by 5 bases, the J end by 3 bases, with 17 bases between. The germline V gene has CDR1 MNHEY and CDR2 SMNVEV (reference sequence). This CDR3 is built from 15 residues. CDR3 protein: CASSRYAGTLYEQYF. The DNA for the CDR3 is TGTGCCAGCAGTAGATATGCGGGGACTCTCTACGAGCAGTACTTC.

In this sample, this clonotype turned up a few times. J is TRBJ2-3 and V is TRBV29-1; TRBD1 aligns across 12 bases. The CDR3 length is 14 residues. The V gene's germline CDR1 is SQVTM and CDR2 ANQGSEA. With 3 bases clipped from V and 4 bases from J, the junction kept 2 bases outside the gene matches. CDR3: CSVEGQGAPDTQYF. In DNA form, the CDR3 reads TGCAGCGTTGAGGGACAGGGGGCCCCAGATACGCAGTATTTT.

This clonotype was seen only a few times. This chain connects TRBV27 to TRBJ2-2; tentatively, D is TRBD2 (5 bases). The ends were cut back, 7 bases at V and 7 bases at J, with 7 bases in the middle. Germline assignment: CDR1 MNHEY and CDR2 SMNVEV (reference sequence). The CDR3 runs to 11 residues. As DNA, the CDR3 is TGTGCCAGCAAAGGAGGCGGGGAGCTGTTTTTT. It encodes CASKGGGELFF.

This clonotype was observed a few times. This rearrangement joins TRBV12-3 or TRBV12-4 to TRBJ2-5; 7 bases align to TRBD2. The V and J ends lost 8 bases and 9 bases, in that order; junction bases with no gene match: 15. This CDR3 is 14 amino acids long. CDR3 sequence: CASRNLGLGGSQYF. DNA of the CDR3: TGTGCCAGCCGGAACCTAGGGCTCGGGGGGTCCCAGTACTTC.

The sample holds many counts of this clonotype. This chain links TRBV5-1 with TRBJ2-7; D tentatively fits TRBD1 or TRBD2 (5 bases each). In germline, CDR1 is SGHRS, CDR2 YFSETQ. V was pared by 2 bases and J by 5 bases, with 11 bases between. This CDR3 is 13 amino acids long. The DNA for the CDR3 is TGCGCCAGCAGCTTAGAGGGGCCGGACGAGCAGTACTTC. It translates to CASSLEGPDEQYF.